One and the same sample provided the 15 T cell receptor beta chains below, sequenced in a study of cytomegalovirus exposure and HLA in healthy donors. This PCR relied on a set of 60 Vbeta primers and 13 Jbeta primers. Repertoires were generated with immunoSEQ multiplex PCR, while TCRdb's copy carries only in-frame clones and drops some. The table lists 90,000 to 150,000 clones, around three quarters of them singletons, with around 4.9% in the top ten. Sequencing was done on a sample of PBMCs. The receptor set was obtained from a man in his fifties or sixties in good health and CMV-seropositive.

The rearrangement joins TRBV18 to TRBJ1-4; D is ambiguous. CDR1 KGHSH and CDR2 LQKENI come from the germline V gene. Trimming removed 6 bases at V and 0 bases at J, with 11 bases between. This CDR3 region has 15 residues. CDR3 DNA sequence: TGTGCCAGCTCTCAACAGCCTGCAACTAATGAAAAACTGTTTTTT. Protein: CASSQQPATNEKLFF.

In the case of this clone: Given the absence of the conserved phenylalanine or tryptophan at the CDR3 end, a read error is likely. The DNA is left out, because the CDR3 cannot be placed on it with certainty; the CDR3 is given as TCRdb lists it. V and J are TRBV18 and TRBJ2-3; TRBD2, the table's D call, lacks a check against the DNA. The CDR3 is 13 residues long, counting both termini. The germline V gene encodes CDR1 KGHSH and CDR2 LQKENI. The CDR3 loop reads CASSPLLDTSMYV.

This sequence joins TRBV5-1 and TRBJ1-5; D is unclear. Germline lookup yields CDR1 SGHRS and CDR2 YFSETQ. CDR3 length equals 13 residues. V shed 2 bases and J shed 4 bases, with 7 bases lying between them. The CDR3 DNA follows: TGCGCCAGCAGCTTTTCGGGGAATCAGCCCCAGCATTTT. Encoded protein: CASSFSGNQPQHF.

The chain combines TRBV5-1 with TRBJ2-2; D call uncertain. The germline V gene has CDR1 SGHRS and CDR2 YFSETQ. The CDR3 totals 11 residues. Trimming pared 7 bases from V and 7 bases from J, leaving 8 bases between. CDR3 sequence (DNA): TGCGCCAGCGAGACTCGCGGGGAGCTGTTTTTT. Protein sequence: CASETRGELFF. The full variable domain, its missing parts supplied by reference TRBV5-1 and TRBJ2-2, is KAGVTQTPRYLIKTRGQQVTLSCSPISGHRSVSWYQQTPGQGLQFLFEYFSETQRNKGNFPGRFSGRQFSNSRSEMNVSTLELGDSALYLCASETRGELFFGEGSRLTVL.

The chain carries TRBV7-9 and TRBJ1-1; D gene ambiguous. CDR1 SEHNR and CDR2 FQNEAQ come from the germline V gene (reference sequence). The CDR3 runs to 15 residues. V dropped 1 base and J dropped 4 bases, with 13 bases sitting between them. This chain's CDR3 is CASSLDDGLSTEAFF. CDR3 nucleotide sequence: TGTGCCAGCAGCTTAGATGATGGTTTGAGCACTGAAGCTTTCTTT.

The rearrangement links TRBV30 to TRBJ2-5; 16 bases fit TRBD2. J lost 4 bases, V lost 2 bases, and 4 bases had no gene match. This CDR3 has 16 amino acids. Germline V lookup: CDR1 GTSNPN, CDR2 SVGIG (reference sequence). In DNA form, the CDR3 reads TGTGCCTGGAGTACCGGGACTAGCGGGAGGGCAGAGACCCAGTACTTC. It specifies CAWSTGTSGRAETQYF.

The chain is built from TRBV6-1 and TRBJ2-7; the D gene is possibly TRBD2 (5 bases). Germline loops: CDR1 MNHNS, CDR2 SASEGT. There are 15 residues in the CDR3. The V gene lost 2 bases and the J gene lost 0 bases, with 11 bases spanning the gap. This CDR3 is CASSEIGGSSYEQYF. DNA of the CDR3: TGTGCCAGCAGTGAAATTGGAGGAAGCTCCTACGAGCAGTACTTC.

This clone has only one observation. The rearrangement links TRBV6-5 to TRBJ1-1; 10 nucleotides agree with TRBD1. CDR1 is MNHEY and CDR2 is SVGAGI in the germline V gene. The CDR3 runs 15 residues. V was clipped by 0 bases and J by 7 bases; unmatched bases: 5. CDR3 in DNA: TGTGCCAGCAGTTACTCGGGGACAGGGGACGGTGAAGCTTTCTTT. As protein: CASSYSGTGDGEAFF.

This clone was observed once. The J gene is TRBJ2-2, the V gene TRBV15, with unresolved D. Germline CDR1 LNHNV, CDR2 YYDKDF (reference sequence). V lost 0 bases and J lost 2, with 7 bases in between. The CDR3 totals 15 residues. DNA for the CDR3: TGTGCCACCAGCAGAGATGGCCACAACACCGGGGAGCTGTTTTTT. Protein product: CATSRDGHNTGELFF.

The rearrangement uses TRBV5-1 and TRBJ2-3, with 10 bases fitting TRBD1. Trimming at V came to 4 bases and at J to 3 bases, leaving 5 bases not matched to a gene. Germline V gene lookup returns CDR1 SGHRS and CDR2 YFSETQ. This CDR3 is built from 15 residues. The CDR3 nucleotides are TGCGCCAGCAGCGTTGGACAGGGGGGTACAGATACGCAGTATTTT. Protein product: CASSVGQGGTDTQYF. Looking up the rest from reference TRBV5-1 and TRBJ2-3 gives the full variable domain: KAGVTQTPRYLIKTRGQQVTLSCSPISGHRSVSWYQQTPGQGLQFLFEYFSETQRNKGNFPGRFSGRQFSNSRSEMNVSTLELGDSALYLCASSVGQGGTDTQYFGPGTRLTVL.

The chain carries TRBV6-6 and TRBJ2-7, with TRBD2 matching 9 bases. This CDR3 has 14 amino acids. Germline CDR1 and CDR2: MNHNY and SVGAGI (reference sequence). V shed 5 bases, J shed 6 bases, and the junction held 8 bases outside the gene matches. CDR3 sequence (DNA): TGTGCCAGCAGTCCCGGGACTAGCAAGGGCGAGCAGTACTTC. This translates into CASSPGTSKGEQYF.

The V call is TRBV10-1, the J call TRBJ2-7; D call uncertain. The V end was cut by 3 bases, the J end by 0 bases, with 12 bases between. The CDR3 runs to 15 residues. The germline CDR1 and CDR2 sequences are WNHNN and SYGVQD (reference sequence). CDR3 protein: CASSESPVSSYEQYF. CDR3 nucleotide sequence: TGCGCCAGCAGTGAATCCCCCGTCTCCTCCTACGAGCAGTACTTC.

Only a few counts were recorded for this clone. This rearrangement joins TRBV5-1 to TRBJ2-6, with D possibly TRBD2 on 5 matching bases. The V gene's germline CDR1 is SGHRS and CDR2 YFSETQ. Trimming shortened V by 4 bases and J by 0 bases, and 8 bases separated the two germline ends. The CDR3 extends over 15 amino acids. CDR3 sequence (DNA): TGCGCCAGCAGCCCGGCGGGCTCTGGGGCCAACGTCCTGACTTTC. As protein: CASSPAGSGANVLTF.

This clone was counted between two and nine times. The CDR3 region has the DNA TGTGCCAGCAGTTCGGGACAGGCGGAAAAACTGTTTTTT. Residues: CASSSGQAEKLFF. The chain has TRBV6-5 and TRBJ1-4; TRBD1 matches at 8 bases. The V and J ends lost 4 bases and 8 bases, in that order; junction bases with no gene match: 3. This CDR3 comprises 13 residues. Germline CDR1 MNHEY, CDR2 SVGAGI.

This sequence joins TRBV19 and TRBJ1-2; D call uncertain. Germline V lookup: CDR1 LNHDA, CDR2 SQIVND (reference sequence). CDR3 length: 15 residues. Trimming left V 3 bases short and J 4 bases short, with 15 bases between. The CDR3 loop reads CASSISSFGSYGYTF. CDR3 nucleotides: TGTGCCAGTAGTATTAGTTCTTTTGGTTCCTATGGCTACACCTTC.